What follows are 16 T cell receptor beta chains derived from one specimen sequenced in a study of shared clonotypes between healthy human individuals. Method: immunoSEQ multiplex PCR; TCRdb's copy keeps in-frame clones and lacks some. The sample carries over a million clones, 95% to 99% recorded once. Material: naive CD4+ T cells sorted from blood. Subset defined: CD45RA+ positively selected. These receptor sequences come from a man between 25 and 39 years old in good health.

V usage is TRBV5-4 and J usage is TRBJ2-7; 9 nucleotides align to TRBD2. Germline CDR1 is SGHNT and CDR2 is YYREEE (reference sequence). The CDR3 extends over 16 amino acids. Unmatched junction bases numbered 8, after V lost 2 bases and J lost 2 bases. As DNA, the CDR3 is TGTGCCAGCAGCTTCGGGTCTAGCGGGACGGCCTACGAGCAGTACTTC. Encoded protein: CASSFGSSGTAYEQYF.

The rearrangement links TRBV4-3 to TRBJ2-1, with 10 bases fitting TRBD2. CDR1 and CDR2 from the germline V gene are LGHNA and YSLEER. The CDR3 is made up of 20 amino acids. Unmatched junction bases numbered 12, after V lost 1 base and J lost 0 bases. CDR3 bases: TGCGCCAGCAGCCAAGTCTTAGCGGGAGGACAGTTAAGCTCCTACAATGAGCAGTTCTTC. This gives the protein CASSQVLAGGQLSSYNEQFF.

The chain uses TRBV5-6 and TRBJ2-7; 7 positions match TRBD2. The CDR3 extends over 14 amino acids. J lost 3 bases, V lost 0 bases, and 3 bases had no gene match. Looked up from germline, CDR1 is SGHDT and CDR2 is YYEEEE. Written as DNA, the CDR3 is TGTGCCAGCAGCTTGGCTCTAGCGGTCTACGAGCAGTACTTC. Translating it yields CASSLALAVYEQYF.

Comments on this clone: This sample also contains other DNA sequences that code for the same CDR3. This rearrangement joins TRBV7-2 to TRBJ2-3, with 11 bases fitting TRBD1. The J segment lost 3 bases and the V segment lost 5 bases, leaving 4 bases of the junction unmatched. Germline V gene sequence: CDR1 SGHTA, CDR2 FQGNSA. The CDR3 consists of 15 residues. DNA of the CDR3: TGTGCCAGCAGCCTGGGACAGGGGGGGACAGATACGCAGTATTTT. It translates to CASSLGQGGTDTQYF. Filled out from reference TRBV7-2 and TRBJ2-3, the complete variable domain reads GAGVSQSPSNKVTEKGKDVELRCDPISGHTALYWYRQSLGQGLEFLIYFQGNSAPDKSGLPSDRFSAERTGGSVSTLTIQRTQQEDSAVYLCASSLGQGGTDTQYFGPGTRLTVL.

The chain recombines TRBV6-6 with TRBJ2-1, with D perhaps matching TRBD2 (7 bases). Trimming left V 5 bases short and J 12 bases short, with 20 bases between. Germline loops: CDR1 MNHNY, CDR2 SVGAGI (reference sequence). The CDR3 length is 14 residues. CDR3 sequence: CASSDTGRDLAQFF. The CDR3 nucleotides are TGTGCCAGCAGTGACACAGGGAGGGACTTAGCGCAGTTCTTC.

The chain carries TRBV5-1 and TRBJ2-7; D assignment may be TRBD1 or TRBD2 (5 bases each). Germline-derived CDR1 and CDR2 are SGHRS and YFSETQ. The CDR3 is 13 residues long. Trimming removed 2 bases at V and 6 bases at J, with 12 bases between. The CDR3: CASSFAGTAEQYF. DNA for the CDR3: TGCGCCAGCAGCTTTGCAGGGACGGCCGAGCAGTACTTC.

The V call is TRBV7-2, the J call TRBJ2-5, with 8 bases aligning to TRBD2. Per the germline V gene, CDR1 is SGHTA and CDR2 is FQGNSA. V lost 6 bases and J lost 9; bases outside the gene matches: 9. The CDR3 spans 13 residues. This chain's CDR3 is CASRQSGGLAQYF. In DNA form, the CDR3 reads TGTGCCAGCAGGCAGAGCGGGGGCTTGGCCCAGTACTTC. Complete variable domain (other parts from reference TRBV7-2 and TRBJ2-5): GAGVSQSPSNKVTEKGKDVELRCDPISGHTALYWYRQSLGQGLEFLIYFQGNSAPDKSGLPSDRFSAERTGGSVSTLTIQRTQQEDSAVYLCASRQSGGLAQYFGPGTRLLVL.

V gene TRBV5-5 combines with J gene TRBJ2-5; 11 bases agree with TRBD1. The germline gives CDR1 SGHKS, CDR2 YYEKEE (reference sequence). CDR3 length: 15 amino acids. With V trimmed by 0 bases and J by 4 bases, 2 bases remained unmatched. The CDR3 protein is CASSLAGTGGETQYF. CDR3 in DNA: TGTGCCAGCAGCTTGGCTGGGACAGGGGGAGAGACCCAGTACTTC.

The chain is built from TRBV5-1 and TRBJ2-5; 10 bases match TRBD2. V lost 0 bases to trimming and J lost 7 bases; unmatched junction nucleotides: 9. The CDR3 contains 16 residues. In germline, CDR1 is SGHRS, CDR2 YFSETQ. CDR3 protein: CASSLVPAGGPGTQYF. CDR3 DNA sequence: TGCGCCAGCAGCTTGGTCCCAGCGGGAGGGCCAGGGACCCAGTACTTC.

V and J are TRBV7-3 and TRBJ2-6; D uncertain. This CDR3 comprises 15 residues. V lost 0 bases, J lost 4 bases, and 7 bases lay in between. Germline V gene lookup returns CDR1 SGHTA and CDR2 FQGTGA. In nucleotides, the CDR3 is TGTGCCAGCAGCTTAACGGGATCAGGGGCCAACGTCCTGACTTTC. As protein: CASSLTGSGANVLTF. Together with reference TRBV7-3 and TRBJ2-6, the CDR3 gives the full variable domain: GAGVSQTPSNKVTEKGKYVELRCDPISGHTALYWYRQSLGQGPEFLIYFQGTGAADDSGLPNDRFFAVRPEGSVSTLKIQRTERGDSAVYLCASSLTGSGANVLTFGAGSRLTVL.

This clone appeared a single time. V gene TRBV9 combines with J gene TRBJ2-2, with 12 bases identical to TRBD1. J gave up 4 bases and V 4 bases, and 5 bases lay outside the gene matches. The length of the CDR3 is 16 residues. Germline V gene data show CDR1 as SGDLS and CDR2 as YYNGEE. CDR3 sequence: CASSPRDRGRTGELFF. DNA for the CDR3: TGTGCCAGCAGCCCCAGGGACAGGGGGCGCACCGGGGAGCTGTTTTTT.

The chain is built from TRBV11-2 and TRBJ2-3, with D possibly TRBD2 on 6 matching bases. Trimming shortened V by 6 bases and J by 2 bases, and 18 bases separated the two germline ends. Germline assignment: CDR1 SGHAT and CDR2 FQNNGV. The CDR3 has 16 residues. CDR3 residues: CASRTTWGGNTDTQYF. The CDR3, as DNA: TGTGCCAGCAGAACGACTTGGGGAGGAAACACAGATACGCAGTATTTT.

The chain is built from TRBV28 and TRBJ2-6, with 7 nucleotides matching TRBD1. The V segment lost 6 bases and the J segment 3 bases; nucleotides outside the gene matches: 5. The CDR3 covers 15 residues. Looked up from germline, CDR1 is MDHEN and CDR2 is SYDVKM. CDR3 in amino acids: CASRIGGLGANVLTF. DNA for the CDR3: TGTGCCAGCAGAATAGGGGGCCTTGGGGCCAACGTCCTGACTTTC.

This clone was observed a single time. The rearrangement uses TRBV9 and TRBJ2-3; D might be TRBD1 or TRBD2, each matching 5 bases. Germline V gene lookup returns CDR1 SGDLS and CDR2 YYNGEE. This CDR3 spans 15 amino acids. Trimming removed 2 bases at V and 4 bases at J, with 14 bases between. CDR3 in DNA: TGTGCCAGCAGCGTCGGGGCTAGGGGTTCAGATACGCAGTATTTT. Translated, it gives CASSVGARGSDTQYF.

This clone is a singleton in its sample. The chain joins TRBV9 to TRBJ2-2, with D unresolved. Trimming left V 3 bases short and J 1 base short, with 10 bases between. CDR3 length: 15 residues. CDR1 and CDR2 from the germline V gene are SGDLS and YYNGEE. CDR3 protein: CASSAIVQNTGELFF. The CDR3 region has the DNA TGTGCCAGCAGCGCAATTGTTCAGAACACCGGGGAGCTGTTTTTT.

This clone has a handful of counts. This rearrangement joins TRBV5-1 to TRBJ1-5, with D possibly matching TRBD1 (6 bases). This CDR3 is 17 amino acids long. The germline V and J ends were trimmed by 0 bases and 0 bases, with 13 bases remaining between them. Germline assignment: CDR1 SGHRS and CDR2 YFSETQ. The CDR3 DNA sequence: TGCGCCAGCAGCTTGGAAGGTGCAGGGGATAGCAATCAGCCCCAGCATTTT. Encoded protein: CASSLEGAGDSNQPQHF.